Following are 13 T cell receptor beta chains from one sample sequenced in a study of human T cells and chemical hapten exposure. Noted time point: pre-sensitization, week 0. Treatment reported: therapeutic diphenylcyclopropenone sensitization with weekly scalp DPC. Whole blood, unfractionated, served as the material for total RNA extraction. One entry per CDR3 protein, called by TCRdb with MiXCR from the RACE reads. This table holds roughly 50,000 distinct CDR3 sequences, approximately 9.7% found once. Sequenced material: whole blood, taken in connection with sensitization to the hapten diphenylcyclopropenone (DPC). The receptors were sampled from a woman aged 25 to 39 with alopecia areata. Some clones in this sample may be carry-over from other donors' samples.

The chain joins TRBV7-9 to TRBJ1-2; maybe TRBD1 (6 bases). Germline CDR1 reads SEHNR; CDR2 reads FQNEAQ (reference sequence). The V gene lost 1 base and the J gene lost 4 bases, with 13 bases spanning the gap. The CDR3 consists of 15 residues. The DNA for the CDR3 is TGTGCCAGCAGCTTAGTAGGGGGGAGTGGCTATGGCTACACCTTC. Its translation is CASSLVGGSGYGYTF. The full variable domain, in which reference TRBV7-9 and TRBJ1-2 provide the parts outside the CDR3, is DTGVSQNPRHKITKRGQNVTFRCDPISEHNRLYWYRQTLGQGPEFLTYFQNEAQLEKSRLLSDRFSAERPKGSFSTLEIQRTEQGDSAMYLCASSLVGGSGYGYTFGSGTRLTVV.

This chain joins TRBV28 and TRBJ2-4; 9 nucleotides match TRBD1. The V segment lost 5 bases and the J segment 6 bases; nucleotides outside the gene matches: 14. CDR1 is MDHEN, CDR2 SYDVKM, per germline. The CDR3 covers 17 residues. The CDR3: CASSPRPLNRGRNIQYF. The CDR3 region has the DNA TGTGCCAGCAGTCCAAGGCCCCTCAACAGGGGGCGAAACATTCAGTACTTC. The full variable domain, its missing parts supplied by reference TRBV28 and TRBJ2-4, is DVKVTQSSRYLVKRTGEKVFLECVQDMDHENMFWYRQDPGLGLRLIYFSYDVKMKEKGDIPEGYSVSREKKERFSLILESASTNQTSMYLCASSPRPLNRGRNIQYFGAGTRLSVL.

This clonotype was seen ten or more times. V usage is TRBV4-1 and J usage is TRBJ2-2, with 8 bases identical to TRBD1. Germline lookup yields CDR1 MGHRA and CDR2 YSYEKL. Trimming removed 1 base from V and 5 bases from J; junction bases left unmatched: 6. The CDR3 is made up of 16 amino acids. The CDR3 region is CASSQAGQGKTGELFF. CDR3 nucleotides: TGCGCCAGCAGCCAAGCAGGACAGGGTAAAACCGGGGAGCTGTTTTTT.

This clonotype was found many times. The chain employs TRBV9 and TRBJ2-7; D possibly matches TRBD1 or TRBD2 (6 bases each). This CDR3 is built from 15 residues. The germline gives CDR1 SGDLS, CDR2 YYNGEE. Trimming stripped 0 bases from V and 4 bases from J, with 14 bases between. DNA for the CDR3: TGTGCCAGCAGCGTAGGCCCCGGGGGCGGGTACGAGCAGTACTTC. This sequence encodes CASSVGPGGGYEQYF.

The CDR3 sequence: CASSTHGYEQYF. The CDR3, as DNA: TGTGCCAGCAGCACCCACGGCTACGAGCAGTACTTC. V is TRBV7-6 and J is TRBJ2-7; D gene unclear. CDR1 is SGHVS, CDR2 FNYEAQ, per germline. Trimming stripped 5 bases from V and 3 bases from J, with 8 bases between. The CDR3 loop spans 12 amino acids.

This clonotype was observed at least ten times. The rearrangement uses TRBV5-1 and TRBJ2-1; D gene uncertain. The CDR3 is made up of 15 amino acids. CDR1 and CDR2 (germline): SGHRS, YFSETQ. V lost 4 bases, J lost 3 bases, and 14 bases lay in between. CDR3 residues: CASSAPELRYNEQFF. CDR3 sequence (DNA): TGCGCCAGCAGCGCACCGGAGTTACGCTACAATGAGCAGTTCTTC.

The rearrangement joins TRBV7-2 to TRBJ2-3; D perhaps matches TRBD2 (6 bases). CDR1 SGHTA and CDR2 FQGNSA come from the germline V gene. Trimming left V 6 bases short and J 4 bases short, with 17 bases between. The CDR3 length is 15 residues. Written as DNA, the CDR3 is TGTGCCAGCAGGGATCCGCGGGGATGGGCAGATACGCAGTATTTT. Translating it yields CASRDPRGWADTQYF.

This clonotype was seen a handful of times. V gene TRBV7-2 combines with J gene TRBJ1-5; no firm D call. Germline V lookup: CDR1 SGHTA, CDR2 FQGNSA. The V and J ends lost 0 bases and 5 bases respectively, with 11 bases between them. This CDR3 is built from 15 residues. The CDR3 region has the DNA TGTGCCAGCAGCTTAGCCCCTGGCCGAGATCAGCCCCAGCATTTT. Amino acid sequence: CASSLAPGRDQPQHF.

The V and J genes are TRBV24-1 and TRBJ2-2; D ambiguous. CDR1 is KGHDR and CDR2 is SFDVKD in the germline V gene. The CDR3 has 14 amino acids. The V end was cut by 5 bases, the J end by 7 bases, with 13 bases between. CDR3 DNA: TGTGCCACCAGTGCGTCGGGTTCGGGCGGGGAGCTGTTTTTT. Protein product: CATSASGSGGELFF.

Ten or more counts support this clonotype. The J gene is TRBJ1-6, the V gene TRBV20-1, with D possibly TRBD1 on 5 matching bases. CDR3 length: 13 amino acids. Germline V gives CDR1 DFQATT, CDR2 SNEGSKA (reference sequence). The V gene lost 0 bases and the J gene lost 7 bases, with 7 bases spanning the gap. The CDR3, as DNA: TGCAGTGCTAGAGACAGGGAGAATTCACCCCTCCACTTT. Translating it yields CSARDRENSPLHF.

This clonotype is a singleton in its sample. One base away lies a much larger clone, so this may be a sequencing read error. V is TRBV15 and J is TRBJ1-1; possible D gene TRBD1, 6 bases. Trimming removed 0 bases at V and 4 bases at J, with 18 bases between. Looked up from germline, CDR1 is LNHNV and CDR2 is YYDKDF (reference sequence). This CDR3 region has 17 residues. The CDR3 protein is CATSRDVSTGPGTEAFF. Written as DNA, the CDR3 is TGTGCCACCAGCAGAGATGTTTCGACAGGACCGGGCACTGAAGCTTTCTTT.

The sample holds a few counts of this clonotype. J is TRBJ2-3 and V is TRBV6-2 or TRBV6-3; D unresolved. In germline, CDR1 is MNHEY, CDR2 SVGEGT. CDR3 length: 14 amino acids. V gave up 2 bases and J gave up 3 bases, with 9 bases separating them. The CDR3 DNA is TGTGCCAGCAGTTACAGCGTAGGGACAGATACGCAGTATTTT. Amino acid sequence: CASSYSVGTDTQYF.

This clonotype was seen repeatedly, ten times or more. V is TRBV6-2 or TRBV6-3 and J is TRBJ1-1; the D gene is possibly TRBD1 (6 bases). The V and J ends lost 4 bases and 1 base respectively, with 13 bases between them. The CDR3 totals 15 residues. Germline values: CDR1 MNHEY, CDR2 SVGEGT. The DNA for the CDR3 is TGTGCCAGCAGTTCCCCCCCCAGGGGGAACACTGAAGCTTTCTTT. Encoded protein: CASSSPPRGNTEAFF.